This record covers a single T cell receptor beta chain. CDR1 is MNHEY, CDR2 SVGAGI, per germline. This CDR3 has 16 amino acids. With 4 bases clipped from V and 4 bases from J, the junction kept 10 bases outside the gene matches. The sample belongs to a study of blood T cell repertoires in COVID-19. Study information: There were acute and convalescent COVID-19 samples, and they came from the United States, Italy and Spain. The cDNA or gDNA used as material had been derived from T cells, B-cell-depleted T cells, or PBMCs.

Data came from immunoSEQ multiplex PCR; TCRdb stores just in-frame clones and leaves some out. The profile shows around 240,000 clones, just under 85% of them singletons. The sequenced sample consisted of peripheral blood. This receptor was taken from a woman of 80 years or more with acute or convalescent COVID-19. V usage is TRBV6-5 and J usage is TRBJ2-3; 8 bases align to TRBD2. This chain's CDR3 is CASSSTGTSGADTQYF. CDR3 DNA: TGTGCCAGCAGTTCCACCGGGACTAGTGGCGCAGATACGCAGTATTTT.